The 14 T cell receptor beta chains below all came from one sample that was sequenced in a study of graft-versus-host responses after intestinal transplantation. Sequenced by immunoSEQ multiplex PCR; TCRdb stores in-frame clones only, minus some. Of 37,000 or so clones in the sample, around 90% were seen once. The source material was PBMCs, sampled approximately 320 days after intestinal transplant. The receptors derive from a human patient who received an intestinal transplant, so some T cells may come from the graft donor.

V and J are TRBV5-4 and TRBJ2-5; D could derive from TRBD1 or TRBD2 (5 bases each). The CDR3 runs 14 residues. CDR1 SGHNT and CDR2 YYREEE come from the germline V gene (reference sequence). Trimming took 5 bases from V and 2 from J, leaving 13 bases between them. The CDR3 loop reads CASRAQGPQETQYF. CDR3 DNA: TGTGCCAGCAGGGCCCAGGGACCTCAAGAGACCCAGTACTTC.

Written as DNA, the CDR3 is TGTGCCAGCACGAGAGGTGGCCAGGGTGAAAAACTGTTTTTT. This encodes CASTRGGQGEKLFF. The chain is built from TRBV6-1 and TRBJ1-4, with D perhaps TRBD1 (5 bases). Germline V gene sequence: CDR1 MNHNS, CDR2 SASEGT. The CDR3 covers 14 residues. With 7 bases removed from V and 7 bases from J, the gap between germline ends came to 16 bases.

This chain connects TRBV6-1 to TRBJ2-1; a possible D gene is TRBD2 (5 bases). V was trimmed by 6 bases and J by 0 bases, leaving 12 bases between them. The CDR3 has 15 residues. The germline V gene encodes CDR1 MNHNS and CDR2 SASEGT. CDR3 in DNA: TGTGCCAGCAGCCTTAGCGTCCCCTCCTACAATGAGCAGTTCTTC. Amino acids: CASSLSVPSYNEQFF.

The J gene is TRBJ1-5, the V gene TRBV2, with D uncertain. The CDR3 has 14 residues. CDR1 and CDR2 (germline): SNHLY, FYNNEI. Trimming shortened V by 3 bases and J by 4 bases, and 10 bases separated the two germline ends. The chain's CDR3 is CASSEGLGNQPQHF. The CDR3 coding sequence is TGTGCCAGCAGTGAGGGGTTGGGAAATCAGCCCCAGCATTTT.

The chain has TRBV10-3 and TRBJ1-4; D not certain. This CDR3 comprises 14 residues. Germline values: CDR1 ENHRY, CDR2 SYGVKD. V lost 3 bases and J lost 7, with 12 bases in between. The CDR3 region is CAISDSVAGEKLFF. The CDR3, as DNA: TGTGCCATCAGTGATTCAGTGGCGGGTGAAAAACTGTTTTTT.

The genes are TRBV5-4 and TRBJ1-5; D gene unclear. Per germline, CDR1 SGHNT and CDR2 YYREEE (reference sequence). With 1 base removed from V and 7 bases from J, the gap between germline ends came to 9 bases. There are 13 residues in the CDR3. The chain's CDR3 is CASSLYGGQPQHF. DNA for the CDR3: TGTGCCAGCAGCTTGTACGGTGGCCAGCCCCAGCATTTT.

The J gene is TRBJ2-1, the V gene TRBV7-2; no clear D gene. CDR3 length equals 12 residues. In germline, CDR1 is SGHTA, CDR2 FQGNSA. V shed 1 base and J shed 15 bases, with 13 bases lying between them. Here the CDR3 reads CASSLVAIGWFF. In nucleotides, the CDR3 is TGTGCCAGCAGCTTAGTGGCCATAGGGTGGTTCTTC.

The V call is TRBV5-6, the J call TRBJ2-7, with 7 bases aligning to TRBD1. The length of the CDR3 is 15 residues. The germline CDR1 and CDR2 sequences are SGHDT and YYEEEE. V gave up 7 bases and J gave up 0 bases; unmatched junction bases: 10. This CDR3 reads CASGSETGFSYEQYF. DNA of the CDR3: TGTGCCAGCGGGAGCGAGACAGGGTTCTCCTACGAGCAGTACTTC.

The CDR3 DNA follows: TGCAGCGCCGGACAGGGAGGGGTCCTCCACTTT. Its protein is CSAGQGGVLHF. The V gene is TRBV29-1, the J gene TRBJ1-6; 8 nucleotides agree with TRBD1. With V trimmed by 7 bases and J by 15 bases, 8 bases remained unmatched. Germline CDR1 reads SQVTM; CDR2 reads ANQGSEA. CDR3 size: 11 residues. Using reference TRBV29-1 and TRBJ1-6 for the parts outside the CDR3, the full variable domain is SAVISQKPSRDICQRGTSLTIQCQVDSQVTMMFWYRQQPGQSLTLIATANQGSEATYESGFVIDKFPISRPNLTFSTLTVSNMSPEDSSIYLCSAGQGGVLHFGNGTRLTVT.

The CDR3 region has the DNA TGCGCCAGCAGCCAAGCAGATACGCAGTATTTT. Encoded protein: CASSQADTQYF. This chain links TRBV4-1 with TRBJ2-3, with unresolved D. Germline V gene sequence: CDR1 MGHRA, CDR2 YSYEKL. There are 11 residues in the CDR3. Trimming left V 1 base short and J 4 bases short, with 0 bases between.

This clone has more than one count but fewer than ten. The rearrangement uses TRBV6-1 and TRBJ2-3, with 14 bases identical to TRBD2. This CDR3 is 16 amino acids long. Germline loops: CDR1 MNHNS, CDR2 SASEGT. J was trimmed by 4 bases and V by 4 bases; bases with no gene match: 4. The DNA of the CDR3 is TGTGCCAGCAGTGCCCTGACTAGCGGGGGGGCAGATACGCAGTATTTT. It is translated as CASSALTSGGADTQYF.

In its sample, this clone was seen once. The chain carries TRBV5-4 and TRBJ1-1, with D possibly TRBD1 on 6 matching bases. The CDR3 has 15 amino acids. Between the trimmed V and J ends, which lost 4 bases and 5 bases, there was a span of 18 bases. The germline V gene encodes CDR1 SGHNT and CDR2 YYREEE (reference sequence). CDR3 amino acids: CASSHIDRMVTEAFF. CDR3 in DNA: TGTGCCAGCAGCCATATCGACAGGATGGTAACTGAAGCTTTCTTT.

J is TRBJ2-3 and V is TRBV6-4; 9 bases line up with TRBD2. This CDR3 region has 16 residues. CDR1 is MRHNA, CDR2 SNTAGT, per germline. The V gene end was trimmed by 2 bases and the J gene end by 3 bases; junction bases not matched to a gene: 6. The CDR3 nucleotides read TGTGCCAGCAGTGACAGGGCGGGGGGGCCGACAGATACGCAGTATTTT. Amino acid sequence: CASSDRAGGPTDTQYF.

A single count supports this clone. J is TRBJ2-7 and V is TRBV5-4; maybe TRBD1 (6 bases). The germline V and J ends were trimmed by 1 base and 0 bases, with 11 bases remaining between them. This CDR3 has 15 residues. Germline CDR1 is SGHNT and CDR2 is YYREEE (reference sequence). In DNA, the CDR3 is TGTGCCAGCAGCTTGTCTAAGGGGGACTCCTACGAGCAGTACTTC. Encoded protein: CASSLSKGDSYEQYF.